The 16 T cell receptor beta chains in this list originate from one sample, sequenced in a study of T cells in Graves' hyperthyroidism and ophthalmopathy. Authors of the study amplified TCR beta CDR3 regions from RNA transcripts. With the HTBI primer set, the TCR CDR3 went through a first round of RT-PCR. TCRdb re-called the multiplex PCR reads with MiXCR, one entry per CDR3 protein. The sample records some 250,000 distinct CDR3 sequences, about 15% being singletons. Sequences were obtained from blood. These receptors originate from a woman in her 40s with Graves' hyperthyroidism that later progressed to Graves' ophthalmopathy.

This clonotype was seen at least ten times. The genes are TRBV27 and TRBJ1-5; D gene unclear. V shed 6 bases and J shed 6 bases, with 12 bases lying between them. CDR3 size: 13 residues. Germline CDR1 is MNHEY and CDR2 is SMNVEV (reference sequence). The chain's CDR3 is CASSFGGGQPQHF. In DNA, the CDR3 is TGTGCCAGCAGCTTTGGTGGCGGTCAGCCCCAGCATTTT.

In this sample, this clonotype turned up many times. The J gene is TRBJ2-2, the V gene TRBV27, with D possibly being TRBD1 or TRBD2 (5 bases each). The ends were cut back, 5 bases at V and 7 bases at J, with 17 bases in the middle. The CDR3 runs 15 residues. Germline CDR1 and CDR2: MNHEY and SMNVEV (reference sequence). The CDR3 sequence is CASSNPGRVNGELFF. The DNA for the CDR3 is TGTGCCAGCAGTAACCCAGGGAGAGTCAACGGGGAGCTGTTTTTT.

This clonotype has at least ten counts. The J gene is TRBJ2-7, the V gene TRBV13; tentative D call: TRBD1 (6 bases). This CDR3 is 17 amino acids long. Trimming pared 5 bases from V and 3 bases from J, leaving 23 bases between. Germline V gene data show CDR1 as PRHDT and CDR2 as FYEKMQ (reference sequence). CDR3 coding DNA: TGTGCCAGCAGCCGAAAGCATACCCCGACAGGTTTCTACGAGCAGTACTTC. Translation: CASSRKHTPTGFYEQYF.

Comments on this clonotype: With a much larger clone just one base away, this may be a read error. V gene TRBV30 combines with J gene TRBJ2-2; D is uncertain. The CDR3 contains 12 residues. Germline V gives CDR1 GTSNPN, CDR2 SVGIG (reference sequence). In nucleotides, the CDR3 is TGTGGCTGGAGTGTAAATACCGGGGAGCTGTTTTTT. Its protein is CGWSVNTGELFF.

The sample holds many counts of this clonotype. The chain combines TRBV12-3 or TRBV12-4 with TRBJ1-5; 7 nucleotides line up with TRBD1. With V trimmed by 6 bases and J by 6 bases, 11 bases remained unmatched. This CDR3 has 15 amino acids. CDR3: CASRRDREVSQPQHF. DNA of the CDR3: TGTGCCAGCAGACGTGACAGGGAAGTGAGTCAGCCCCAGCATTTT.

The CDR3 here is CASSGLLAGGRVIDTQYF. DNA of the CDR3: TGTGCCAGCAGCGGGTTGCTAGCGGGAGGAAGGGTTATAGATACGCAGTATTTT. The chain is built from TRBV9 and TRBJ2-3; 11 nucleotides agree with TRBD2. V lost 3 bases and J lost 5; bases outside the gene matches: 14. The CDR3 has 18 amino acids. Germline CDR1 reads SGDLS; CDR2 reads YYNGEE.

The table lists this clonotype with many counts. The chain uses TRBV7-6 and TRBJ1-4, with 11 bases fitting TRBD1. Per the germline V gene, CDR1 is SGHVS and CDR2 is FNYEAQ. V was clipped by 5 bases and J by 3 bases; unmatched bases: 5. The CDR3 contains 16 residues. CDR3 nucleotide sequence: TGTGCCAGCAGCCGGACAGGGGGCGCGGCTAATGAAAAACTGTTTTTT. Its protein product is CASSRTGGAANEKLFF.

This clonotype was found a few times. The chain combines TRBV10-2 with TRBJ2-2; 12 bases line up with TRBD2. Germline CDR1 reads WSHSY; CDR2 reads SAAADI. Unmatched junction bases numbered 8, after V lost 8 bases and J lost 7 bases. The CDR3 has 15 amino acids. In nucleotides, the CDR3 is TGCGCCAGCCGTTATCTAGCGGGAGGGATCGGGGAGCTGTTTTTT. It codes for CASRYLAGGIGELFF.

This sequence joins TRBV4-2 and TRBJ2-1, with D unresolved. Trimming removed 2 bases at V and 1 base at J, with 3 bases between. This CDR3 is built from 13 residues. CDR1 and CDR2 from the germline V gene are LGHNA and YNFKEQ. CDR3 sequence: CASSQYSYNEQFF. The CDR3 bases are TGTGCCAGCAGCCAATATTCCTACAATGAGCAGTTCTTC.

The chain has TRBV20-1 and TRBJ2-5, with 8 bases matching TRBD2. The CDR3 runs to 16 residues. CDR1 DFQATT and CDR2 SNEGSKA come from the germline V gene (reference sequence). V was clipped by 3 bases and J by 4 bases; unmatched bases: 13. The CDR3 protein is CSASLVAGGLVETQYF. CDR3 DNA: TGCAGTGCTAGTCTCGTGGCGGGAGGACTAGTAGAGACCCAGTACTTC.

This rearrangement joins TRBV28 to TRBJ2-3; 14 nucleotides align to TRBD2. CDR1 is MDHEN and CDR2 is SYDVKM in the germline V gene. Losses at the gene ends were 4 bases for V and 7 bases for J; bases not matched to a gene: 13. The CDR3 spans 18 residues. DNA of the CDR3: TGTGCCAGCAGTTCGCCCGATTGGACTAGCGGGAGGAGGTATACGCAGTATTTT. Its protein product is CASSSPDWTSGRRYTQYF. The full variable domain, its missing parts supplied by reference TRBV28 and TRBJ2-3, is DVKVTQSSRYLVKRTGEKVFLECVQDMDHENMFWYRQDPGLGLRLIYFSYDVKMKEKGDIPEGYSVSREKKERFSLILESASTNQTSMYLCASSSPDWTSGRRYTQYFGPGTRLTVL.

Ten or more counts support this clonotype. CDR3 DNA sequence: TGTGCCAGCAGCGACCGGACAGGGGGAGTAGGCTACACCTTC. Translating it yields CASSDRTGGVGYTF. This sequence joins TRBV28 and TRBJ1-2; TRBD1 aligns across 10 bases. The V segment lost 6 bases and the J segment 8 bases; nucleotides outside the gene matches: 9. Per germline, CDR1 MDHEN and CDR2 SYDVKM. This CDR3 has 14 residues.

This chain links TRBV9 with TRBJ2-1; D not certain. V was cut by 4 bases and J by 8 bases, with 10 bases left in between. The germline V gene encodes CDR1 SGDLS and CDR2 YYNGEE. This CDR3 comprises 12 residues. The CDR3: CASSRSGDEQFF. The CDR3 DNA follows: TGTGCCAGCAGCAGGTCGGGCGATGAGCAGTTCTTC.

This clonotype was seen at least ten times. The J gene is TRBJ1-5, the V gene TRBV28; no clear D gene. The CDR3 extends over 11 amino acids. V lost 8 bases and J lost 6, with 8 bases in between. Germline CDR1 reads MDHEN; CDR2 reads SYDVKM. The CDR3 DNA reads as TGTGCCAGCGGAGGGATTCAGCCCCAGCATTTT. Its translation: CASGGIQPQHF.

In its sample, this clonotype was seen many times. CDR3 sequence reads: CASSPLFTDTQYF. The CDR3 DNA reads as TGTGCCAGCAGCCCCCTCTTCACAGATACGCAGTATTTT. The chain joins TRBV12-3 or TRBV12-4 to TRBJ2-3; D uncertain. The length of the CDR3 is 13 residues. The V gene lost 6 bases and the J gene lost 2 bases, with 9 bases spanning the gap.

This clonotype occurred many times. The CDR3 region has the DNA TGTGCCAGCTCACTACAGGGGGCAGGGGAGACCCAGTACTTC. Translation: CASSLQGAGETQYF. This chain links TRBV18 with TRBJ2-5; 9 bases agree with TRBD1. V shed 4 bases and J 5 bases; nucleotides not matched to a gene: 5. There are 14 residues in the CDR3. CDR1 is KGHSH, CDR2 LQKENI, per germline.